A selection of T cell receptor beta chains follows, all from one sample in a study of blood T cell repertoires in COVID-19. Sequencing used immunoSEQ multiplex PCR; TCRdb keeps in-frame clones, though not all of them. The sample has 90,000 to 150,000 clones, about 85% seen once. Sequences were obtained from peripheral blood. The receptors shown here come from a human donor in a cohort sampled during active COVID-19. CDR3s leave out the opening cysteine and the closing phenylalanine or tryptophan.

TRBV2 ASSDGGRYGYT
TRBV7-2 ASSPRASGGIYNEQF
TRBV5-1 ASSLRTSGQGGTGELF
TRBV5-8 ASSSPQGGRGKLF
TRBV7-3 ASSRIASGDSYNEQF
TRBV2 ASSSGGWETQY
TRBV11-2 ASSLLTGGRMNEQF
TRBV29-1 SAAPGTNTDTQY
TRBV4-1 ASTLSENSIISYEQY
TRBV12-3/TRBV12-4 ASSSAGIYGYT
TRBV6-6 ASTSGQPQH
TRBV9 ASSVQSRGYGYT
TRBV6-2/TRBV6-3 ASSSRQGYSNQPQH
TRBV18 ASSPLTGGNEKLF
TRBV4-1 ASSQEHLAGARYEQY
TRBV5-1 ASSPAAGDNEQF
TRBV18 ASSPGQTENTEAF
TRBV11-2 ASPGGEGFGEQY
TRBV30 AWSRGPPNTEAF
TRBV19 ASSSTGSTGGEQF
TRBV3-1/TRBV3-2 ASSPRLAGGMDTQY
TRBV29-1 SVSSGASTDTQY
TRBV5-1 ASSLGQNSGNTIY
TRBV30 AWRRDRPYGYT
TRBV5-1 ASSTAGLPSYEQY
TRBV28 AGRTSGRNEQF
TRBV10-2 ASSEWVGGNYEQY
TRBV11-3 ASSSPTSGRLASQETQY
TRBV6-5 ASIPSSGNTIY
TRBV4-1 ASRQTTGNQPQH
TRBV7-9 ASSLGEGPYEKLF
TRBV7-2 ASSYPTGGTGELF
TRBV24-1 ATSDATSLVGEQF
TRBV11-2 ASSLVMGQVNTEAF